Given below is one T cell receptor (beta chain) in context. The sample holds one count of this clone. The target of this receptor is not known. At one end, the junction sequence differs from germline, possibly due to a read error. The CDR3 starts with the cysteine, ends with the phenylalanine, and has 15 residues. This entry keeps only the CDR3 DNA: 45 bases, framed from base 1. The germline V gene encodes CDR1 SSHAT and CDR2 FNYEAQ (reference sequence). In Seattle, one collaborating source enrolled patients while the infection was active and tracked those patients longitudinally over the course of disease. Each collaborating institution followed its own protocols to collect whole blood in K2EDTA tubes. For TCRbeta analysis, collaborator samples were shipped as frozen whole blood, as isolated PBMCs, or as DNA extracted from either sample type. This sample was taken from a study of blood T cell repertoires in COVID-19 (dated by TCRdb to the early 2020s). Background on the whole study: Samples covering the acute and convalescent phases of COVID-19 were provided by collaborators in the United States, Italy and Spain. The samples were drawn from the first 160 participants of the ongoing ImmuneRACE study and from 950 to 1,500 subjects provided by 6 global collaborators. Subjects who had been exposed to COVID-19, were actively infected with it, or had recovered from it provided the deeply sampled blood TCRbeta repertoires that made up the dataset. Where available, HLA class I and class II types were obtained from metadata supplied by the sample provider rather than from assay-based typing. A de-identified subject ID, COVID-19 status, age in years and sex were almost always included in the sample metadata. The repertoires were released in a freely available public database meant as a resource for research on the immune response to SARS-CoV-2. The material from the prospective study consisted of cDNA or gDNA derived from T cells, B-cell-depleted T cells, or PBMCs.

TCRbeta CDR3 regions were amplified from genomic DNA by means of the immunoSEQ Assay, a bias-controlled multiplex PCR. The authors' analysis ran thus. The number of nucleated cells in each sample was estimated from the amplification of reference gene primers within the assay. To quantify the absolute abundance of each unique TCRbeta CDR3 rearrangement, sequence reads were collapsed and filtered. For each sample, productive Simpson clonality was calculated as the square root of Simpson's diversity index over productive rearrangements. Here the immuneACCESS table is served through TCRdb, limited to in-frame sequences with V and J called. Missing clones are a known gap in these copies; in checked studies unresolved V genes cover under half, and the rest lacks a known reason. V, J and clone size reflect that table, while D and trimming were determined from the DNA. Recorded for this sample are hundreds of thousands of clones; around 87% of them occurred a single time. Together, the top ten hold 2% to 2.5% of the sample.

Overall study outcomes, separate from this receptor: Clinical and demographic metadata were provided uncurated, with the amount varying by source and participant.

Sequencing was carried out using peripheral blood. The TCR originated in a woman aged 55-69 years with COVID-19, enrolled during active disease. This chain joins TRBV7-7 to TRBJ2-3; a tentative D call is TRBD1 (5 bases match). The sequence in DNA is TGTGCTAGCAGCCAATCAACTTTAGGGGCAGATACGCAGTATTTT. It codes for CASSQSTLGADTQYF.